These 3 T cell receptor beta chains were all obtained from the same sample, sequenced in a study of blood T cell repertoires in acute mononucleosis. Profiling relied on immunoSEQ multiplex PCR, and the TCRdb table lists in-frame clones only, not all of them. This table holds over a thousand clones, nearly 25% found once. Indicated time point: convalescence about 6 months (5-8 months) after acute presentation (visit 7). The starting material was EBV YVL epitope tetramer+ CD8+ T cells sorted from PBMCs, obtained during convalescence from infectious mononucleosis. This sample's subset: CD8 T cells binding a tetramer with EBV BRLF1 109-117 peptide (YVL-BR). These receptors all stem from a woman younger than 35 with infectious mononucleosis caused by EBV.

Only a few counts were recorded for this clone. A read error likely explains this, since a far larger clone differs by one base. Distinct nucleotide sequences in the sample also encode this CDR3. The CDR3 nucleotides are TGTGCCAGCACCCTAGGGGATACGCAGTATTTC. This sequence encodes CASTLGDTQYF. The rearrangement joins TRBV27 to TRBJ2-3; D perhaps matches TRBD1 (5 bases). The V gene's germline CDR1 is MNHEY and CDR2 SMNVEV (reference sequence). This CDR3 has 11 residues.

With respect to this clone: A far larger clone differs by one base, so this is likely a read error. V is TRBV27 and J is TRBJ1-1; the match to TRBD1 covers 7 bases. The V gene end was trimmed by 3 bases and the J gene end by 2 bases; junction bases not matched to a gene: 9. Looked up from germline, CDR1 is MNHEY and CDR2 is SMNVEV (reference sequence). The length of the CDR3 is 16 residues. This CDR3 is CASSFLGQTINTEAFF. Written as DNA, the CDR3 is TGTGCCAGCAGTTTTCTGGGACAGACAATTAACACTGAAGCTTTCTTT.

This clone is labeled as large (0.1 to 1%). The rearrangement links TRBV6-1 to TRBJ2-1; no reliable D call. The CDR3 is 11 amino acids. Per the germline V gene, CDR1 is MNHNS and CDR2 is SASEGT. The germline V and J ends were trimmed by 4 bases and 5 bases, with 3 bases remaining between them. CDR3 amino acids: CASSAHNEQFF. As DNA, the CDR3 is TGTGCCAGCAGTGCCCACAATGAGCAGTTCTTC.